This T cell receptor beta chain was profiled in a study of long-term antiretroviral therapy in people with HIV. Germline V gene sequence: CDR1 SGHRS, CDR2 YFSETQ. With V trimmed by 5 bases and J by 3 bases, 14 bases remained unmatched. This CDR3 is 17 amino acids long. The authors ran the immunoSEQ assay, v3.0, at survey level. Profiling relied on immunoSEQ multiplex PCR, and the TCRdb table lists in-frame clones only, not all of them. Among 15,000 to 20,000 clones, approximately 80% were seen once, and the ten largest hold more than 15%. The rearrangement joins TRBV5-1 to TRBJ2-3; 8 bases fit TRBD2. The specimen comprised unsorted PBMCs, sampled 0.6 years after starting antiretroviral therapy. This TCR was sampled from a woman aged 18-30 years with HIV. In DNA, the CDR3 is TGCGCCAGCAGTTTTGGACTAGCCGTCTTCGGTACAGATACGCAGTATTTT. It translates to CASSFGLAVFGTDTQYF.